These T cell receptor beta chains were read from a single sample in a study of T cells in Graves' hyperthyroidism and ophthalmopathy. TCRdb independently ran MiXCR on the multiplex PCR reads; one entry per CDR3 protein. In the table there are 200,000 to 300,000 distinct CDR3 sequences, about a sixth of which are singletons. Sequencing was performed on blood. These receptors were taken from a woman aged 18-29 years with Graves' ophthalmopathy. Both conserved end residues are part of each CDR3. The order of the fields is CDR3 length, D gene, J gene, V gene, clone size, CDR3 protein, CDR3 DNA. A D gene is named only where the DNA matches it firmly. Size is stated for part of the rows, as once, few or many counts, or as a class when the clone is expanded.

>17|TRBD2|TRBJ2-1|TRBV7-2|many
CASSSGLATGVYNEQFF
TGTGCCAGCAGTTCAGGACTAGCTACGGGTGTATACAATGAGCAGTTCTTC
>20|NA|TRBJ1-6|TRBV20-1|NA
CSARVGRDVNPLTDNSPLHF
TGCAGTGCTAGAGTTGGGCGCGACGTAAATCCCTTAACAGATAATTCACCCCTCCACTTT
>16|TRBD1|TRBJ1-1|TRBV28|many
CASSLFRTGARLLAFF
TGTGCCAGCAGTTTATTCCGGACAGGGGCGCGATTATTGGCTTTCTTT
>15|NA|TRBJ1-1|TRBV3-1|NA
CASSPQEAQGTEAFF
TGTGCCAGCAGCCCACAGGAGGCTCAGGGGACTGAAGCTTTCTTT
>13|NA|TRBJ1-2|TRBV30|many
CAWSWQPDHGYTF
TGTGCCTGGAGTTGGCAACCGGACCATGGCTACACCTTC
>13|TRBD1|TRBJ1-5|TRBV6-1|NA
CASRPGGGQPQHF
TGTGCCAGCAGACCAGGGGGCGGTCAGCCCCAGCATTTT
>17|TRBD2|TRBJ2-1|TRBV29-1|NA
CSVSYPGTSGSSSEQFF
TGCAGCGTCTCCTACCCCGGGACTAGCGGGAGTAGCTCTGAGCAGTTCTTC
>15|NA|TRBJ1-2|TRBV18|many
CASSPTPTPAVGYTF
TGTGCCAGCTCACCGACGCCAACTCCCGCCGTTGGCTACACCTTC
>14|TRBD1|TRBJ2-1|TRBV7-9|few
CASSTTGADGEQFF
TGTGCCAGCAGCACGACAGGGGCGGACGGTGAGCAGTTCTTC
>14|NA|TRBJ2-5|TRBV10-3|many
CAISPDGGAGTQYF
TGTGCCATCAGTCCCGATGGGGGGGCGGGGACCCAGTACTTC
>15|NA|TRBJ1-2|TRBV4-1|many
CASSQPGQNNYGYTF
TGCGCCAGCAGCCAACCCGGACAGAATAACTATGGCTACACCTTC
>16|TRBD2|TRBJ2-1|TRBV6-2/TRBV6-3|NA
CASSQGLAGGHNEQFF
TGTGCCAGCAGCCAAGGACTAGCGGGGGGCCACAATGAGCAGTTCTTC
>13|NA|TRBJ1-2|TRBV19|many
CASSPWTETGYTF
TGTGCCAGTAGTCCATGGACAGAGACTGGCTACACCTTC
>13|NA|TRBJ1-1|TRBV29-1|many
CSVLIQGNTEAFF
TGCAGCGTTCTCATTCAGGGGAACACTGAAGCTTTCTTT
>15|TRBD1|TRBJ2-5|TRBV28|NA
CASSSLGTGMETQYF
TGTGCCAGCAGTTCTCTCGGGACAGGGATGGAGACCCAGTACTTC
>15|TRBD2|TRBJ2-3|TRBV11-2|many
CASSSLAGGPDTQYF
TGTGCCAGCAGTTCACTAGCGGGAGGGCCAGATACGCAGTATTTT
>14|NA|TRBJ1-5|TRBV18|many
CASSPGMGDQPQHF
TGTGCCAGCTCACCAGGGATGGGCGATCAGCCCCAGCATTTT
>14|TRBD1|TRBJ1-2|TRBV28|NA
CASKGSGTGNGYTF
TGTGCCAGCAAGGGGTCCGGGACAGGGAATGGCTACACCTTC
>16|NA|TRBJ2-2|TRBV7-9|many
CASSLARGILTGELFF
TGTGCCAGCAGCTTAGCGCGGGGTATCCTTACCGGGGAGCTGTTTTTT
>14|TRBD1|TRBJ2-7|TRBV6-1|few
CASSAGTGFNEQYF
TGTGCCAGCAGTGCCGGGACAGGGTTTAACGAGCAGTACTTC
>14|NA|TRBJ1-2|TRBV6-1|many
CASSYGASHYGYTF
TGTGCCAGCAGTTACGGCGCCAGCCACTATGGCTACACCTTC
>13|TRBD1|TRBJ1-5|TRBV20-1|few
CSALGQPNQPQHF
TGCAGTGCCCTGGGACAGCCTAATCAGCCCCAGCATTTT
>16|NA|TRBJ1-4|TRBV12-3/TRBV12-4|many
CASSNVMGEANEKLFF
TGTGCCAGCAGCAACGTCATGGGGGAGGCTAATGAAAAACTGTTTTTT
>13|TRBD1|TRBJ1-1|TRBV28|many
CASSLYDRGKAFF
TGTGCCAGCAGTTTGTACGACAGGGGGAAAGCTTTCTTT
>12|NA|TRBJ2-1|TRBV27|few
CASRLSYNEQFF
TGTGCCAGCAGACTATCCTACAATGAGCAGTTCTTC
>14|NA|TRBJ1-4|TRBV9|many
CASSVAGSNEKLFF
TGTGCCAGCAGCGTAGCTGGGTCTAATGAAAAACTGTTTTTT
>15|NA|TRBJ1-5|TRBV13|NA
CASSVDGAENQPQHF
TGTGCCAGCAGCGTAGATGGGGCAGAGAATCAGCCCCAGCATTTT
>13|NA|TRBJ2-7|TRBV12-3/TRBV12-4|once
CASNPGTLREQYF
TGTGCCAGCAATCCGGGGACACTACGAGAACAGTACTTC
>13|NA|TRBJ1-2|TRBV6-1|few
CASSDDGNYGYTF
TGTGCCAGCAGTGATGACGGAAACTATGGCTACACCTTC
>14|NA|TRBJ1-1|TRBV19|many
CASSIGVEGTEAFF
TGTGCCAGTAGTATAGGGGTGGAAGGCACTGAAGCTTTCTTT
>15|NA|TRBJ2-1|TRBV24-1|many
CATSDSTSRVNEQFF
TGTGCCACCAGTGATTCCACCTCAAGAGTCAATGAGCAGTTCTTC
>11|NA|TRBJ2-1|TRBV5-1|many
CASSEAGTPIF
TGCGCCAGCAGCGAAGCCGGGACCCCCATCTTC
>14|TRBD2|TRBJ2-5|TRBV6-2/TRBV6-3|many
CASKLGLAGETQYF
TGTGCCAGCAAATTGGGACTAGCGGGGGAGACCCAGTACTTC
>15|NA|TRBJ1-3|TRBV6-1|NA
CASSSGPTSGNTIYF
TGTGCCAGCAGTAGCGGACCCACGTCTGGAAACACCATATATTTT
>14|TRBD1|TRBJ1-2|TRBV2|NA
CASSERTGGYGYTF
TGTGCCAGCAGTGAAAGGACAGGGGGCTATGGCTACACCTTC